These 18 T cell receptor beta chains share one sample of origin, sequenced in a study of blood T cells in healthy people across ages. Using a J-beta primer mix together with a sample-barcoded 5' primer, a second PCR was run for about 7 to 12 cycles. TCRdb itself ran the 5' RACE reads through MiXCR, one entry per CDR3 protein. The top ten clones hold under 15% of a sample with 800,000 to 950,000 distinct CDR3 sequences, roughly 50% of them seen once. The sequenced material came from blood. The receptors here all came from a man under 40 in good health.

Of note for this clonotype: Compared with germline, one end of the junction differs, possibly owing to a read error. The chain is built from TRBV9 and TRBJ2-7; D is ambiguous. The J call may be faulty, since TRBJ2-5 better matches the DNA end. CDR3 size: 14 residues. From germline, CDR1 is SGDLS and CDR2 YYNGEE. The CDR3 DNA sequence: TGTGCCAACAGCTCCGACGAGCGAGTTGAGACCCAGTACTTC. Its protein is CANSSDERVETQYF.

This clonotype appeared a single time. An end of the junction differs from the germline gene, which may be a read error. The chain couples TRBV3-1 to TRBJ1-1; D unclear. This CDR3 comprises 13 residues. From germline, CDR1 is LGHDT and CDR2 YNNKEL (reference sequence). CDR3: CASNQFGYTEAFF. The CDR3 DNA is TGTGCCAGCAACCAATTCGGTTACACTGAAGCTTTCTTT.

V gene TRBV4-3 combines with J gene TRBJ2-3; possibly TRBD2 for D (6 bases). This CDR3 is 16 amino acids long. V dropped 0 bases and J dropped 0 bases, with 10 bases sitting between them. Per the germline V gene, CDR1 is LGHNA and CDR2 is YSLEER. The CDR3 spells CASSQDTSGSTDTQYF. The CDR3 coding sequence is TGCGCCAGCAGCCAAGATACGAGCGGGAGCACAGATACGCAGTATTTT.

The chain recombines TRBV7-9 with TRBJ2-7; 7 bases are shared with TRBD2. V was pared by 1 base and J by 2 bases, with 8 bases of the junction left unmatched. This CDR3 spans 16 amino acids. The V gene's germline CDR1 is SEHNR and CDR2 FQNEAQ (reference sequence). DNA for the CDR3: TGTGCCAGCAGCTTAGAGGGAGGGGTGCCCGCCTACGAGCAGTACTTC. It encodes CASSLEGGVPAYEQYF.

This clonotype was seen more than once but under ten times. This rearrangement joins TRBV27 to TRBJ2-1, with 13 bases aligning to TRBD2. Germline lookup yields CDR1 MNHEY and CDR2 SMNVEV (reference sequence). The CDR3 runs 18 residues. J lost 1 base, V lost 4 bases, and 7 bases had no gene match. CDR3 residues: CASSSRLAGGRSYNEQFF. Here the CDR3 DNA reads TGTGCCAGCAGTTCCAGACTAGCGGGGGGCCGTTCCTACAATGAGCAGTTCTTC.

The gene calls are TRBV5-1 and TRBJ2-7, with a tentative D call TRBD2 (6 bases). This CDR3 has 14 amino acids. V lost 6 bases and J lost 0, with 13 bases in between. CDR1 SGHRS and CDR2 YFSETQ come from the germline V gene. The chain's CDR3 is CASMEGTLSYEQYF. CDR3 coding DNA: TGCGCCAGCATGGAGGGGACGCTCTCCTACGAGCAGTACTTC.

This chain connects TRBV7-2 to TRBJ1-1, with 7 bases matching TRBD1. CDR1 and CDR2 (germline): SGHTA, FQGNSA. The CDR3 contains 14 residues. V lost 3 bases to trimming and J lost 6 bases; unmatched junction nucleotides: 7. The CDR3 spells CASSFGQATPEAFF. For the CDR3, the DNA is TGTGCCAGCAGCTTCGGACAGGCAACCCCTGAAGCTTTCTTT.

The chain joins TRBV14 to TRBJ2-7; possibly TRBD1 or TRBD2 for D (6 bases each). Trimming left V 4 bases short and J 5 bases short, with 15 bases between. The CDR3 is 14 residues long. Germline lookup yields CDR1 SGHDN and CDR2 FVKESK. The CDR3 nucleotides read TGTGCCAGCAGCCGAAGGGGGGCCTTAGACGAGCAGTACTTC. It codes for CASSRRGALDEQYF.

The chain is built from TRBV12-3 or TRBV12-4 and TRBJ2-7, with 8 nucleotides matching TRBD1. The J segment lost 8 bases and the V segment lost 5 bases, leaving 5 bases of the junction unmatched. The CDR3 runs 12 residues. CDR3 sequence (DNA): TGTGCCAGCAGTCTTAGGACAGGGAAGCAGTACTTC. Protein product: CASSLRTGKQYF.

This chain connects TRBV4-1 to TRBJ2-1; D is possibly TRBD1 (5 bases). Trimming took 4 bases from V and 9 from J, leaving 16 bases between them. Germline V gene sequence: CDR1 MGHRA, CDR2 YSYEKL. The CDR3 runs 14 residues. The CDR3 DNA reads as TGCGCCAGCAGCCCCTATTCAGGGAACGTTGAGCAGTTCTTC. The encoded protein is CASSPYSGNVEQFF.

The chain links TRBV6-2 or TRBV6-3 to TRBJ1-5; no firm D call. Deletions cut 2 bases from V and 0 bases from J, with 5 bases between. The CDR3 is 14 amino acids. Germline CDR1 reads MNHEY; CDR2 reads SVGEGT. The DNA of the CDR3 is TGTGCCAGCAGTTACGGATATAGCAATCAGCCCCAGCATTTT. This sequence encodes CASSYGYSNQPQHF.

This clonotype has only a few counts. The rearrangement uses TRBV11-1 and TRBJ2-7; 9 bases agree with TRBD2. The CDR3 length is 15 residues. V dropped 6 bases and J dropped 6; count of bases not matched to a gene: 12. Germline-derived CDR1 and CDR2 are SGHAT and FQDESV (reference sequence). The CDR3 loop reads CASRNPGLALSEQYF. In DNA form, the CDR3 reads TGTGCCAGCAGGAATCCGGGACTAGCTTTGAGCGAGCAGTACTTC.

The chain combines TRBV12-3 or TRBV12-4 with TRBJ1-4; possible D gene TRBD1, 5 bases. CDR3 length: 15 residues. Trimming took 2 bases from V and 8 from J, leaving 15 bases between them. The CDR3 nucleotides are TGTGCCAGCAGTTTAATGGGGCAGGGCCGCGAAAAACTGTTTTTT. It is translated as CASSLMGQGREKLFF.

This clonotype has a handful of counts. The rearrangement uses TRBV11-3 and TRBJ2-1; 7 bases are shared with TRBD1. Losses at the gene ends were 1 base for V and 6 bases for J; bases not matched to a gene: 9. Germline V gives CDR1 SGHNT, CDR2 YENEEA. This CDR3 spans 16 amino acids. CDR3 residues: CASSLGNRGSINEQFF. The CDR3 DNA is TGTGCCAGCAGCTTAGGAAACAGGGGATCTATCAATGAGCAGTTCTTC.

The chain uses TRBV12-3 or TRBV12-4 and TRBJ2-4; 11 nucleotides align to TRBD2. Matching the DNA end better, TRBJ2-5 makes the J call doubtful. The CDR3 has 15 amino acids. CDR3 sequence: CASSVSGTSGETQYF. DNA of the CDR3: TGTGCCAGCAGTGTCTCCGGGACTAGCGGAGAGACCCAGTACTTC.

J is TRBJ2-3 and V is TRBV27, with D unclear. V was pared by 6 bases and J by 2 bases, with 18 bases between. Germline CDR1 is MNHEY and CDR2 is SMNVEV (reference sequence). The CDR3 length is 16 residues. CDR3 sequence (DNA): TGTGCCAGCAGCCCCAGCCCACTTCTAAACACAGATACGCAGTATTTT. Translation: CASSPSPLLNTDTQYF.

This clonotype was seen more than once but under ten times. Here the CDR3 reads CASSYSLGLNYGYTF. The CDR3 DNA is TGTGCCAGCAGTTACTCGCTCGGGCTTAACTATGGCTACACCTTC. The rearrangement joins TRBV6-2 or TRBV6-3 to TRBJ1-2; no reliable D call. The V end was cut by 0 bases, the J end by 1 base, with 9 bases between. The CDR3 has 15 residues. The germline V gene has CDR1 MNHEY and CDR2 SVGEGT.

CDR3 sequence reads: CASSQGGLETQYF. CDR3 DNA: TGTGCCAGCAGCCAGGGGGGTCTGGAGACCCAGTACTTC. This sequence joins TRBV3-1 and TRBJ2-5, with D tentatively TRBD2 (6 bases). The germline gives CDR1 LGHDT, CDR2 YNNKEL (reference sequence). Trimming pared 3 bases from V and 5 bases from J, leaving 10 bases between. The CDR3 is 13 amino acids.